Each of the 30 T cell receptor beta chains below was sequenced from the same sample in a study of cytomegalovirus exposure and HLA in healthy donors. The PCR had 60 Vbeta and 13 Jbeta primers. Data came from immunoSEQ multiplex PCR; TCRdb stores just in-frame clones and leaves some out. The sample has 110,000 or so clones, 67% seen once. Sequenced material: PBMCs. The origin of the receptors is a man aged 18 to 29 in good health and CMV-seropositive.

The chain combines TRBV11-3 with TRBJ2-1; 8 positions agree with TRBD2. This CDR3 is built from 15 residues. From germline, CDR1 is SGHNT and CDR2 YENEEA. J was trimmed by 3 bases and V by 3 bases; bases with no gene match: 4. The chain's CDR3 is CASSFAGGGYNEQFF. CDR3 in DNA: TGTGCCAGCAGCTTCGCGGGGGGTGGCTACAATGAGCAGTTCTTC.

The gene calls are TRBV9 and TRBJ2-7, with 9 nucleotides matching TRBD1. CDR1 and CDR2 from the germline V gene are SGDLS and YYNGEE. CDR3 length: 15 amino acids. The V segment lost 5 bases and the J segment 3 bases; nucleotides outside the gene matches: 9. CDR3 in DNA: TGTGCCAGCAGAAATAGTAGGGACAGGGACTACGAGCAGTACTTC. Translating gives CASRNSRDRDYEQYF.

The chain joins TRBV25-1 to TRBJ2-7, with 8 bases that match TRBD1. Germline V gives CDR1 MGHDK, CDR2 SYGVNS. Unmatched junction bases numbered 12, after V lost 6 bases and J lost 5 bases. This CDR3 comprises 15 residues. Here the CDR3 DNA reads TGTGCCAGCAGCGAGCCGGGACAGGCGTCCCACGAGCAGTACTTC. It translates to CASSEPGQASHEQYF.

The chain recombines TRBV10-2 with TRBJ2-5; no clear D gene. Germline CDR1 WSHSY, CDR2 SAAADI. This CDR3 spans 12 amino acids. The V gene lost 5 bases and the J gene lost 5 bases, with 9 bases spanning the gap. CDR3 coding DNA: TGCGCCAGCAGTAGTTCTGGCGAGACCCAGTACTTC. Protein product: CASSSSGETQYF.

This chain joins TRBV4-1 and TRBJ2-3; tentatively, D is TRBD2 (5 bases). V dropped 0 bases and J dropped 2 bases, with 12 bases sitting between them. From germline, CDR1 is MGHRA and CDR2 YSYEKL. This CDR3 is 16 amino acids long. The CDR3 bases are TGCGCCAGCAGCCAAGATCCGGGGATAACCACAGATACGCAGTATTTT. Translation: CASSQDPGITTDTQYF.

In this sample, this clone turned up once. V and J are TRBV2 and TRBJ2-3, with 9 positions matching TRBD1. V dropped 7 bases and J dropped 5; count of bases not matched to a gene: 7. The CDR3 extends over 14 amino acids. Germline V CDR1 and CDR2: SNHLY, FYNNEI. As DNA, the CDR3 is TGTGCCAGCAAAAGGACAGGGGTAGAAGATACGCAGTATTTT. It codes for CASKRTGVEDTQYF.

The DNA of the CDR3 is TGTGCCAGCAGCCCAAGAATCAAGACAGGGCCTTTAAACGAGCAGTACTTC. Translation: CASSPRIKTGPLNEQYF. The rearrangement links TRBV7-2 to TRBJ2-7; 7 bases agree with TRBD1. The CDR3 runs 17 residues. Germline V gives CDR1 SGHTA, CDR2 FQGNSA. V dropped 5 bases and J dropped 5; count of bases not matched to a gene: 18. The full variable domain, in which reference TRBV7-2 and TRBJ2-7 provide the parts outside the CDR3, is GAGVSQSPSNKVTEKGKDVELRCDPISGHTALYWYRQSLGQGLEFLIYFQGNSAPDKSGLPSDRFSAERTGGSVSTLTIQRTQQEDSAVYLCASSPRIKTGPLNEQYFGPGTRLTVT.

This clone was detected only once. This chain uses TRBV6-1 with TRBJ2-1, with a weak D call TRBD1 (6 bases). CDR3 length: 15 amino acids. The germline CDR1 and CDR2 sequences are MNHNS and SASEGT. V was clipped by 4 bases and J by 6 bases, with 16 bases between them. The CDR3: CASSGMNRAGNEQFF. The CDR3 bases are TGTGCCAGCAGTGGCATGAACAGGGCGGGCAATGAGCAGTTCTTC.

There are a few counts of this clone. This rearrangement joins TRBV6-5 to TRBJ2-5; TRBD1 aligns across 9 bases. V trimming: 0 bases; J trimming: 5 bases; junction bases outside the gene matches: 7. This CDR3 has 16 residues. Germline V gene sequence: CDR1 MNHEY, CDR2 SVGAGI. Here the CDR3 DNA reads TGTGCCAGCAGTTACTCGATTGGACAGGGGTGGGAGACCCAGTACTTC. Translating it yields CASSYSIGQGWETQYF.

The table lists this clone with a few counts. J is TRBJ1-1 and V is TRBV4-1, with 7 bases aligning to TRBD1. Trimming cost V 4 bases and J 7 bases; bases outside gene matches: 9. CDR1 MGHRA and CDR2 YSYEKL come from the germline V gene. This CDR3 is 14 amino acids long. CDR3 bases: TGCGCCAGCAGCCTAGGTGCGACAGGGTTTGAAGCTTTCTTT. The encoded protein is CASSLGATGFEAFF.

This clone has only a few counts. The chain joins TRBV7-9 to TRBJ2-7, with TRBD2 matching over 9 bases. Germline V CDR1 and CDR2: SEHNR, FQNEAQ (reference sequence). The CDR3 extends over 16 amino acids. V trimming: 2 bases; J trimming: 0 bases; junction bases outside the gene matches: 5. DNA for the CDR3: TGTGCCAGCAGCTTAAATAGCGGGGGCCTCTCCTACGAGCAGTACTTC. Translated, it gives CASSLNSGGLSYEQYF.

This clone was found a few times. The chain couples TRBV5-1 to TRBJ1-5; tentative D call: TRBD1 (5 bases). Germline V lookup: CDR1 SGHRS, CDR2 YFSETQ. The CDR3 contains 15 residues. The germline V and J ends were trimmed by 0 bases and 4 bases, with 11 bases remaining between them. CDR3 in amino acids: CASSLEGLGNQPQHF. In nucleotides, the CDR3 is TGCGCCAGCAGCTTGGAGGGGCTGGGAAATCAGCCCCAGCATTTT. Full variable domain (missing parts from reference TRBV5-1 and TRBJ1-5): KAGVTQTPRYLIKTRGQQVTLSCSPISGHRSVSWYQQTPGQGLQFLFEYFSETQRNKGNFPGRFSGRQFSNSRSEMNVSTLELGDSALYLCASSLEGLGNQPQHFGDGTRLSIL.

This chain connects TRBV15 to TRBJ1-1, with D possibly matching TRBD1 (5 bases). CDR3 size: 12 residues. V lost 5 bases to trimming and J lost 1 base, with 5 bases between them. Germline values: CDR1 LNHNV, CDR2 YYDKDF (reference sequence). CDR3 in amino acids: CATSDRNTEAFF. In nucleotides, the CDR3 is TGTGCCACCAGCGACAGGAACACTGAAGCTTTCTTT.

This clone was detected once. V gene TRBV7-7 combines with J gene TRBJ1-2; 9 positions agree with TRBD1. Germline CDR1 SSHAT, CDR2 FNYEAQ (reference sequence). V lost 4 bases and J lost 4; bases outside the gene matches: 7. The CDR3 spans 15 residues. CDR3 residues: CASSWGTGWAYGYTF. CDR3 coding DNA: TGTGCCAGCAGCTGGGGGACAGGGTGGGCCTATGGCTACACCTTC.

This clone has just a few counts. The CDR3 sequence is CASLSGTAAFF. The DNA of the CDR3 is TGTGCCAGTCTCTCCGGGACAGCTGCTTTCTTT. The chain employs TRBV19 and TRBJ1-1, with 7 bases fitting TRBD1. J lost 11 bases, V lost 8 bases, and 8 bases had no gene match. The CDR3 loop spans 11 amino acids. From germline, CDR1 is LNHDA and CDR2 SQIVND (reference sequence).

In nucleotides, the CDR3 is TGTGCCAGCACTCCCACTGCACAGGGGTTAGATACGCAGTATTTT. Its protein product is CASTPTAQGLDTQYF. The chain links TRBV27 to TRBJ2-3, with TRBD1 matching 7 bases. The germline CDR1 and CDR2 sequences are MNHEY and SMNVEV (reference sequence). The CDR3 has 15 residues. Germline trimming cut 7 bases from V and 5 bases from J; bases unmatched to any gene: 12.

The chain joins TRBV11-2 to TRBJ1-1; D gene ambiguous. The length of the CDR3 is 13 residues. Trimming cost V 8 bases and J 1 base, with 11 bases left between them. Germline loops: CDR1 SGHAT, CDR2 FQNNGV. CDR3 amino acids: CASGPWQNTEAFF. CDR3 in DNA: TGTGCCAGCGGGCCCTGGCAGAACACTGAAGCTTTCTTT.

This clone was counted many times. The CDR3 spells CASSPTGDQPQHF. Written as DNA, the CDR3 is TGTGCCAGCTCGCCTACAGGGGATCAGCCCCAGCATTTT. The gene calls are TRBV18 and TRBJ1-5; 7 nucleotides match TRBD1. CDR1 is KGHSH, CDR2 LQKENI, per germline. V was pared by 6 bases and J by 5 bases, with 4 bases of the junction left unmatched. The CDR3 is 13 residues long.

The V and J genes are TRBV7-6 and TRBJ1-3; 8 bases line up with TRBD1. Per germline, CDR1 SGHVS and CDR2 FNYEAQ. With 5 bases clipped from V and 3 bases from J, the junction kept 15 bases outside the gene matches. The CDR3 is 18 amino acids. CDR3 bases: TGTGCCAGCAGCCTTGACATCCCGGGACAGGTCGATGGAAACACCATATATTTT. It yields the protein CASSLDIPGQVDGNTIYF.

V and J are TRBV6-5 and TRBJ1-4; a weak D match, TRBD1 (5 bases). The V and J ends lost 5 bases and 8 bases respectively, with 12 bases between them. This CDR3 comprises 13 residues. Germline V gives CDR1 MNHEY, CDR2 SVGAGI. The CDR3 loop is CASSIRVGEKLFF. The CDR3 DNA reads as TGTGCCAGCAGTATCAGGGTCGGGGAAAAACTGTTTTTT.

The J gene is TRBJ1-6, the V gene TRBV6-1, with D tentatively TRBD1 (5 bases). The CDR3 has 15 residues. The germline V and J ends were trimmed by 6 bases and 7 bases, with 16 bases remaining between them. From germline, CDR1 is MNHNS and CDR2 SASEGT. The CDR3 DNA sequence: TGTGCCAGCAGGGAGGGTCGGGGGTTGAATTCACCCCTCCACTTT. It codes for CASREGRGLNSPLHF.

This chain links TRBV19 with TRBJ1-1, with D perhaps TRBD1 (5 bases). The germline V gene encodes CDR1 LNHDA and CDR2 SQIVND (reference sequence). V lost 5 bases, J lost 1 base, and 8 bases lay in between. CDR3 size: 13 residues. This CDR3 is CASSDRWNTEAFF. DNA for the CDR3: TGTGCCAGTAGTGACAGATGGAACACTGAAGCTTTCTTT.

V usage is TRBV28 and J usage is TRBJ1-2; D might be TRBD1 (5 bases). Germline CDR1 reads MDHEN; CDR2 reads SYDVKM. Trimming left V 5 bases short and J 0 bases short, with 13 bases between. This CDR3 contains 15 residues. The CDR3 bases are TGTGCCAGCAGTCGACGGACACCAACTAACTATGGCTACACCTTC. Protein: CASSRRTPTNYGYTF.

V gene TRBV5-1 combines with J gene TRBJ1-6, with no clear D. The V and J ends lost 3 bases and 5 bases respectively, with 12 bases between them. Germline CDR1 and CDR2: SGHRS and YFSETQ. CDR3 length: 15 residues. DNA for the CDR3: TGCGCCAGCAGCTCCGGTGTGGAGAATAATTCACCCCTCCACTTT. Its protein product is CASSSGVENNSPLHF.

This sequence joins TRBV9 and TRBJ2-7; TRBD1 aligns across 9 bases. The CDR3 runs to 15 residues. Germline V CDR1 and CDR2: SGDLS, YYNGEE. J was trimmed by 2 bases and V by 3 bases; bases with no gene match: 6. The CDR3 DNA reads as TGTGCCAGCAGCGCCCAGGGGACAGGGACCTACGAGCAGTACTTC. Translating it yields CASSAQGTGTYEQYF. Full variable domain (missing parts from reference TRBV9 and TRBJ2-7): DSGVTQTPKHLITATGQRVTLRCSPRSGDLSVYWYQQSLDQGLQFLIQYYNGEERAKGNILERFSAQQFPDLHSELNLSSLELGDSALYFCASSAQGTGTYEQYFGPGTRLTVT.

V is TRBV10-2 and J is TRBJ2-1, with TRBD2 matching over 7 bases. The CDR3 extends over 13 amino acids. Germline lookup yields CDR1 WSHSY and CDR2 SAAADI. The ends lost 7 bases at V and 6 bases at J; junction bases unmatched: 6. CDR3 sequence (DNA): TGCGCCAGCAAGTCTGGGGGGGGCAATGAGCAGTTCTTC. This translates into CASKSGGGNEQFF.

The V gene is TRBV5-6, the J gene TRBJ2-7; a possible D gene is TRBD2 (6 bases). The V end was cut by 0 bases, the J end by 7 bases, with 14 bases between. This CDR3 is 14 amino acids long. Germline V CDR1 and CDR2: SGHDT, YYEEEE. CDR3 in amino acids: CASSLEGPGVEQYF. The CDR3 DNA reads as TGTGCCAGCAGCTTGGAGGGACCGGGAGTGGAGCAGTACTTC.

The chain is built from TRBV30 and TRBJ2-7; the D gene is possibly TRBD1 (5 bases). V lost 2 bases and J lost 3, with 11 bases in between. CDR1 and CDR2 from the germline V gene are GTSNPN and SVGIG (reference sequence). The CDR3 totals 13 residues. In nucleotides, the CDR3 is TGTGCCTGGAGTCCGTACAGGTACTACGAGCAGTACTTC. Its translation: CAWSPYRYYEQYF.

V usage is TRBV7-9 and J usage is TRBJ2-1; D is ambiguous. CDR3 length: 12 residues. V gave up 5 bases and J gave up 6 bases, with 8 bases separating them. Looked up from germline, CDR1 is SEHNR and CDR2 is FQNEAQ (reference sequence). The CDR3 sequence: CASSGDGNEQFF. Written as DNA, the CDR3 is TGTGCCAGCAGCGGAGACGGCAATGAGCAGTTCTTC.

CDR3 DNA sequence: TGTGCCAGTAGTATAGAGGGAGGACCTAGCACAGATACGCAGTATTTT. Translation gives CASSIEGGPSTDTQYF. The gene calls are TRBV19 and TRBJ2-3, with D possibly being TRBD2 (6 bases). The ends were cut back, 0 bases at V and 0 bases at J, with 10 bases in the middle. Germline V gene data show CDR1 as LNHDA and CDR2 as SQIVND (reference sequence). CDR3 length: 16 amino acids.